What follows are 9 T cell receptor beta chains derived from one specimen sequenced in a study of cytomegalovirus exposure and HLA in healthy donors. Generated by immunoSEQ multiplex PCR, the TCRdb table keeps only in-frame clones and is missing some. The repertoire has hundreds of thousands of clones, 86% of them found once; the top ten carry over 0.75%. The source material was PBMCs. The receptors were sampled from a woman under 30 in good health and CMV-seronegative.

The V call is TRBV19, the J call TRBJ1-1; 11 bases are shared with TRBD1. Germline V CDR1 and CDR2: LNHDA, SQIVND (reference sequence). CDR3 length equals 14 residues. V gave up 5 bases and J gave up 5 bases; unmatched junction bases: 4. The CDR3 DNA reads TGTGCCAGTAGTCAGGACAGGGGGCCTACTGAAGCTTTCTTT. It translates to CASSQDRGPTEAFF.

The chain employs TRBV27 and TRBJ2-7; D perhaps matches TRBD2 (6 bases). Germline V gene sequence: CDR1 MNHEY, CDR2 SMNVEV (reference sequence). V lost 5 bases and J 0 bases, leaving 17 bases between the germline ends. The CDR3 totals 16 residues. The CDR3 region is CASSTSYGGYSYEQYF. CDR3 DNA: TGTGCCAGCAGTACTAGCTATGGAGGGTACTCCTACGAGCAGTACTTC.

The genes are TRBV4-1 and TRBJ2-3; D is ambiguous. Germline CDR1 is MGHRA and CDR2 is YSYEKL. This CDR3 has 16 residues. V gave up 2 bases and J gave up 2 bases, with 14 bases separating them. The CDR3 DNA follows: TGCGCCAGCAGCCAACCCTCCCGGGTCAACACAGATACGCAGTATTTT. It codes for CASSQPSRVNTDTQYF.

The CDR3 DNA reads as TGTGCCAGCAGCGTAGCGGGAGCCGGGTACAATGAGCAGTTCTTC. Its translation: CASSVAGAGYNEQFF. V is TRBV9 and J is TRBJ2-1; D perhaps matches TRBD2 (6 bases). This CDR3 has 15 residues. V was cut by 0 bases and J by 4 bases, with 11 bases left in between. Per the germline V gene, CDR1 is SGDLS and CDR2 is YYNGEE.

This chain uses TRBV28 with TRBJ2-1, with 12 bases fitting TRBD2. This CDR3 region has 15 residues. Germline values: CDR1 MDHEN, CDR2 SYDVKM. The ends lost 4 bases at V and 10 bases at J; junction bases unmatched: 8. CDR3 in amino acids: CASSWRLAGEGEQFF. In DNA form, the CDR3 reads TGTGCCAGCAGTTGGCGACTAGCGGGAGAAGGGGAGCAGTTCTTC.

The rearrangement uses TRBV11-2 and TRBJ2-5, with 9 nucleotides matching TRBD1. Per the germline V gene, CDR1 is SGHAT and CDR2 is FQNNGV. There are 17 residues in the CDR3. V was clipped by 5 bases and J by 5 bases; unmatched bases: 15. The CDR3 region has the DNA TGTGCCAGCAGCCGACGTGCAGGGACAGGGACCCCGGAGACCCAGTACTTC. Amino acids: CASSRRAGTGTPETQYF.

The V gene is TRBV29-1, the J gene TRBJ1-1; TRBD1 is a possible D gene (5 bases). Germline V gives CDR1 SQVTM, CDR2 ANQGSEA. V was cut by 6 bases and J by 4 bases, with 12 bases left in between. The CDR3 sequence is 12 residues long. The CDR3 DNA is TGCAGCGTGCAAAAAAGGGGCACTGAAGCTTTCTTT. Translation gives CSVQKRGTEAFF. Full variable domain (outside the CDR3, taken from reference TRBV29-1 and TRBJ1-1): SAVISQKPSRDICQRGTSLTIQCQVDSQVTMMFWYRQQPGQSLTLIATANQGSEATYESGFVIDKFPISRPNLTFSTLTVSNMSPEDSSIYLCSVQKRGTEAFFGQGTRLTVV.

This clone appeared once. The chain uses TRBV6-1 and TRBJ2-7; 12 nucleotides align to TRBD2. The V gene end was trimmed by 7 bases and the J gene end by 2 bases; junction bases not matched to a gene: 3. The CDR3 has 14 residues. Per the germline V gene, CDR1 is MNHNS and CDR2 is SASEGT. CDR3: CASTRLAGAYEQYF. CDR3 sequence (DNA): TGTGCCAGCACTAGACTAGCGGGGGCCTACGAGCAGTACTTC.

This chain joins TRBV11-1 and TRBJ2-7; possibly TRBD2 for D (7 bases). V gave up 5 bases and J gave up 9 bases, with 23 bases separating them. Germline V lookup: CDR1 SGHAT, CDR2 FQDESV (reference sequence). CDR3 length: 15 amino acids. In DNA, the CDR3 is TGTGCCAGCAGCCCTGGAGGCGGGGGCTCAGGAGGGCAGTACTTC. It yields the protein CASSPGGGGSGGQYF.